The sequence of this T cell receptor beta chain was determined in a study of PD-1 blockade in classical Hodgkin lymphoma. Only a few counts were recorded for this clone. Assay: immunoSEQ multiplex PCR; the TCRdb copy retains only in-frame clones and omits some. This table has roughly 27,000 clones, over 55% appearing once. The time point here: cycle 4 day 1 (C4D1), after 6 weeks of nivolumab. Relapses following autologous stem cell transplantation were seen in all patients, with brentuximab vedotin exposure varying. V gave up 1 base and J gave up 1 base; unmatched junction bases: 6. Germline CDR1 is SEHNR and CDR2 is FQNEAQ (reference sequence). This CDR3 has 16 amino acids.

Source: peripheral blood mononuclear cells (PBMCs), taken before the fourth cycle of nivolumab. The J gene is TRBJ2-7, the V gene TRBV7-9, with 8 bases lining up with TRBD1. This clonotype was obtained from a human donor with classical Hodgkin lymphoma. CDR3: CASSLDQGAESYEQYF. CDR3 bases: TGTGCCAGCAGCTTAGACCAGGGGGCGGAATCCTACGAGCAGTACTTC.